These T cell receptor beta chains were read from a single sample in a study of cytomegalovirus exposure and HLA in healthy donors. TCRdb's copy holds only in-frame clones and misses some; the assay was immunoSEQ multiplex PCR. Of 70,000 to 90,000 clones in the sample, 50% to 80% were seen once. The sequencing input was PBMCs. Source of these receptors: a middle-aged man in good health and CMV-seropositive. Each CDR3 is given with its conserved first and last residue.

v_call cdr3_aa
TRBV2 CAITGTGGLGCGYTF
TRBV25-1 CASSPPWGPTEAFF
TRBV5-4 CASLGAPDATDTQYF
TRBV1 CTSSQDRQGQLNYEQYF
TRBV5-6 CASSLAGGFSSYEQYF
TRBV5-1 CASSLDSGGAHRNNEQFF
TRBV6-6 CASSRGQADTEAFF
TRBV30 CAWRFGGAVEKLFF
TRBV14 CASSQVGTGPHEAFF
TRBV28 CASTHQFLNEQFF
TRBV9 CASSKTGTGTYEQYF
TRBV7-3 CASSPGLAGTEQFF
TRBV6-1 CASSGEMYNEQFF
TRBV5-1 CASSLRGLGGETQYF
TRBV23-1 CASSQPPRDERRSGELFF
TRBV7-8 CASSFRGSPLHF
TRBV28 CASSPRDRGAYGYTF
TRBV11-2 CASTRRQGSYEQYF
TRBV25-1 CASSDGTGVMDYGYTF
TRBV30 CAWRRGVQETQYF
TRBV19 CASSFTGSEQYF
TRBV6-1 CASSAGGGQGSEKLFF
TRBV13 CASSFGGVYEQYF
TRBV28 CASSFQSNNSPLHF
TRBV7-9 CASSLRSGGGEETQYF
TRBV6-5 CASSSRTSGGANEQFF
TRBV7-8 CASSFGRSNTEAFF
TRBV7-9 CASSLGGGREKLFF
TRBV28 CASSTQGKNEKLFF
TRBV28 CASSSTGLGPEYSNQPQHF
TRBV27 CATLRLAGGHEQFF
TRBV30 CAWSVGTGNTEAFF
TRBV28 CASSYPKGQAPEQYF
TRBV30 CAWFSGGRNTGELFF
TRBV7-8 CASSPQRAYEQYF
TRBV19 CASLRGNLNTEAFF
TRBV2 CASSVRGLAGGVETQYF
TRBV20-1 CRGQMNTEAFF
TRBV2 CASSAGWGGYEQYF
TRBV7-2 CASSREPLTGGETQYF
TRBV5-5 CASSPPRAGLNTGELFF
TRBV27 CASNTYRDRRAEAFF
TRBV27 CASSTLTGYNYGYTF
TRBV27 CASSLGQHSNQPQHF
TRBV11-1 CASSPRQAGTEAFF
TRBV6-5 CASSQTGSQETQYF
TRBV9 CASGGSSNQPQHF
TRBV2 CASNRGREGQPQHF
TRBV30 CAWTPGFLNYGYTF
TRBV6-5 CASRGGVDTEAFF
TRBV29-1 CSVEGFGRGPAEAFF
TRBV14 CASSQDRGNQETQYF
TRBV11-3 CASSQKDKTAYEQYF
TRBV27 CASRTSTDTQYF
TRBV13 CASSPGSTEAFF